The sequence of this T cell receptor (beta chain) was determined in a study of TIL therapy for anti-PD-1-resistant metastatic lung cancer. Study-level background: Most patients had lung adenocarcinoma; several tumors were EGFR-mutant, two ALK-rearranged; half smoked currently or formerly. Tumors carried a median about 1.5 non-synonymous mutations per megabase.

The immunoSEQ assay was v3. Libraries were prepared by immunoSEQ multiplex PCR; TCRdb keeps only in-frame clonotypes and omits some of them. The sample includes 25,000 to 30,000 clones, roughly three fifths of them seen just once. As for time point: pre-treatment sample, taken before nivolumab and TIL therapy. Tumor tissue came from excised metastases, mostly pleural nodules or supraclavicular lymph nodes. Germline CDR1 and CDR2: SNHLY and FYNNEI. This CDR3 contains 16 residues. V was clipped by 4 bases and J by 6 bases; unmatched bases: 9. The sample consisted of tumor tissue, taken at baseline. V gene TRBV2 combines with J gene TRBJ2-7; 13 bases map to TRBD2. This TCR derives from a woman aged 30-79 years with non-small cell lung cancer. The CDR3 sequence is CASSAIGLAGESEQYF. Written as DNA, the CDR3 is TGTGCCAGCAGTGCCATAGGACTAGCGGGAGAGTCCGAGCAGTACTTC.